This record covers a single T cell receptor beta chain. Which antigen it targets is not known. Base qualities are not provided; no much larger clone lies one nucleotide away. This entry belongs to a study of PD-L1 blockade in urothelial cancer (dated by TCRdb to about 2017). Background on the whole study: All patients started therapy in about 2014 and received atezolizumab 1,200 mg intravenously every 3 weeks. Nine patients reached durable clinical benefit, while 20 or so patients did not. Patients had an ECOG performance status of 0 or 1 and had received between 0 and 3 prior chemotherapy regimens. Pretreatment tumor samples, along with matched peripheral blood serially collected before and after atezolizumab treatment, were subjected to TCR sequencing. Blood samples were analyzed at two time points: 3 weeks after treatment start (second dose) and 6 weeks after treatment start. Twenty-nine patients had pretreatment blood TCR-seq, about 25 had at least one posttreatment blood collection, and about 25 had tumor TCR-seq. Blood samples gave median yields of about 150,000 T cells and 82,636 unique TCRs, along with a median clonality of around 0.08. About 85% of the roughly 29 patients were males with bladder-origin urothelial cancer, and about 65% of the 29 reported a prior smoking history. Durable clinical benefit was defined as a progression-free survival longer than 6 months, and TCR features were additionally tested against progression-free survival and overall survival. In the same patients, pretreatment tumors underwent whole exome sequencing and RNA sequencing in addition to TCR sequencing. The study, an exploratory multi-omic analysis, examined somatic, immune and clinical correlates of response to PD-L1 blockade with atezolizumab in urothelial cancer. Beyond this particular receptor, the publication reports: Because of the small sample size (n ≈ 30) and the many exploratory analyses performed, the results are intended to be regarded as hypothesis-generating. A pretreatment peripheral blood TCR clonality below the median was linked to improved progression-free and overall survival. Among patients with durable benefit, tumor-associated TCR clones showed greater expansion in peripheral blood 3 weeks after treatment started (n ≈ 23, p = 0.022).

The meaning of the sample's time point label: peripheral blood 6 weeks after treatment start. The cohort included about 30 patients with locally advanced or metastatic urothelial carcinoma who were treated at Memorial Sloan Kettering on a trial protocol. Peripheral blood mononuclear cells were collected pretreatment and during treatment, with between 1 and 8 total time points obtained per patient. The Qiagen DNeasy Blood extraction kit was used to purify genomic DNA from total PBMCs and tumor samples. PBMCs were collected pretreatment and during treatment and were isolated and stored as previously described. Trimming removed 3 bases from V and 4 bases from J, leaving 4 bases between the germline ends. CDR1 and CDR2 are read off the germline V gene as MNHNS and SASEGT. The CDR3 contains 12 residues, cysteine and phenylalanine counted. Here the CDR3 DNA is all that survives: 36 bases in frame from base 1.

Each PCR received spiked-in synthetic TCR analog templates so that absolute template abundance could be estimated from read counts. TCRbeta CDR3 regions were amplified from genomic DNA with bias-controlled V and J gene primers using the immunoSEQ assay. Sequencing of rearranged TCRbeta segments was done at approximately 20X coverage. On the authors' methods: Clustering was used to correct sequencing errors, and CDR3s were annotated against IMGT so that V, D and J genes could be assigned. Downstream analyses used only productive TCRbeta rearrangements, leaving out any out-of-frame or stop-codon sequences. Clonality was computed as one minus Shannon entropy normalized by the log of the number of unique productive sequences. Fisher's exact test with Benjamini-Hochberg correction, at a threshold of adjusted p below 0.01, was used to find clones that differed between time points or between blood and tumor. TCRdb obtained this table from immuneACCESS and retained in-frame rearrangements with V and J assigned. These tables miss some clones; where compared with another copy, unresolved V genes account for less than half of the shortfall, and the remainder is unexplained. D and trimming come from the DNA, and the V and J calls and clone size come from that table. Counted in this sample were some 110,000 clones; approximately 90% of them appeared once. The top ten clones comprise 3.5% to 4.5% of the sample.

The sample consisted of PBMCs, taken around atezolizumab (anti-PD-L1) treatment. This receptor was taken from a man aged 55-75 years with urothelial cancer. The sequence is built from TRBV6-1 and TRBJ2-1, with no D gene named confidently. This receptor carries the CDR3 CASSEQYNEQFF. The bases are TGTGCCAGCAGTGAGCAGTACAATGAGCAGTTCTTC.